This passage covers 25 T cell receptor beta chains from one sample sequenced in a study of spatial heterogeneity in lung cancer. TCRdb independently ran MiXCR on the 5' RACE reads; one entry per CDR3 protein. The table includes about 11,000 distinct CDR3 sequences, over 9.5% detected once. Time point: blood at routine non-recurrence follow-up after resection. This specimen consisted of PBMCs, obtained at follow-up. The source is a female donor with early-stage non-small cell lung cancer.

By proportion, this clonotype is medium-sized. This chain joins TRBV28 and TRBJ2-3; 11 nucleotides line up with TRBD2. The germline gives CDR1 MDHEN, CDR2 SYDVKM. This CDR3 region has 15 residues. V lost 1 base and J lost 6; bases outside the gene matches: 3. Written as DNA, the CDR3 is TGTGCCAGCAGTTTATCTAGCGGGAGGTTGGATACGCAGTATTTT. Amino acids: CASSLSSGRLDTQYF.

This clonotype has ten or more counts. The V and J genes are TRBV6-5 and TRBJ1-2; 7 bases are shared with TRBD1. CDR1 is MNHEY, CDR2 SVGAGI, per germline. The CDR3 loop spans 13 amino acids. After removal of 6 bases from V and 4 bases from J, the junction contained 5 bases not matched to a gene. CDR3 residues: CASSGTVGYGYTF. The CDR3, as DNA: TGTGCCAGCAGCGGGACAGTGGGCTATGGCTACACCTTC.

This clonotype is medium-sized in the sample. CDR3 DNA sequence: TGTGCCAGCAGTTTTTCCGGGGGGCATGAGCAGTTCTTC. This encodes CASSFSGGHEQFF. The chain combines TRBV12-3 or TRBV12-4 with TRBJ2-1; possibly TRBD2 for D (7 bases). The length of the CDR3 is 13 residues. Trimming shortened V by 3 bases and J by 8 bases, and 11 bases separated the two germline ends.

This clonotype was counted between two and nine times. This chain connects TRBV5-5 to TRBJ1-1, with 10 bases fitting TRBD1. The CDR3 contains 15 residues. Per the germline V gene, CDR1 is SGHKS and CDR2 is YYEKEE (reference sequence). The V gene end was trimmed by 1 base and the J gene end by 5 bases; junction bases not matched to a gene: 5. CDR3 nucleotide sequence: TGTGCCAGCAGCTTGTCGACAGGGGGCAGGACTGAAGCTTTCTTT. It encodes CASSLSTGGRTEAFF.

This clonotype was observed many times. The chain is built from TRBV5-1 and TRBJ2-5, with unresolved D. Trimming took off 2 bases at V and 0 bases at J, with 8 bases between the two ends. The germline V gene encodes CDR1 SGHRS and CDR2 YFSETQ. The CDR3 length is 14 residues. The CDR3 reads CASSLSGYQETQYF. DNA for the CDR3: TGCGCCAGCAGCTTAAGTGGGTACCAAGAGACCCAGTACTTC.

This clonotype was detected a few times. The chain combines TRBV15 with TRBJ1-5; 8 nucleotides agree with TRBD1. Germline loops: CDR1 LNHNV, CDR2 YYDKDF (reference sequence). The length of the CDR3 is 16 residues. J was trimmed by 0 bases and V by 3 bases; bases with no gene match: 4. The CDR3 DNA sequence: TGTGCCACCAGCAGCTCGACAGGGGTTAGCAATCAGCCCCAGCATTTT. Residues: CATSSSTGVSNQPQHF. The entire variable domain, with the rest obtained from reference TRBV15 and TRBJ1-5, is as follows: DAMVIQNPRYQVTQFGKPVTLSCSQTLNHNVMYWYQQKSSQAPKLLFHYYDKDFNNEADTPDNFQSRRPNTSFCFLDIRSPGLGDTAMYLCATSSSTGVSNQPQHFGDGTRLSIL.

V usage is TRBV4-1 and J usage is TRBJ2-1; TRBD2 matches 10 bases. Germline V gives CDR1 MGHRA, CDR2 YSYEKL. The CDR3 runs to 15 residues. Trimming at V came to 3 bases and at J to 8 bases, leaving 7 bases not matched to a gene. The CDR3 DNA is TGCGCCAGCAGCCAGGAGCGGGGGGGCTTCGATGAGCAGTTCTTC. This codes for CASSQERGGFDEQFF.

This clonotype was recorded at least ten times. The rearrangement links TRBV12-3 or TRBV12-4 to TRBJ2-2; D is ambiguous. V was shortened by 3 bases and J by 6 bases, with 11 bases between the two germline ends. The CDR3 runs to 14 residues. In DNA, the CDR3 is TGTGCCAGCAGTTTGGTTGGATTCGCCGGGGAGCTGTTTTTT. Translating it yields CASSLVGFAGELFF.

This clonotype has at least ten counts. The chain couples TRBV20-1 to TRBJ2-7; D assignment may be TRBD1 or TRBD2 (6 bases each). The CDR3 length is 13 residues. The V gene's germline CDR1 is DFQATT and CDR2 SNEGSKA (reference sequence). Trimming took off 2 bases at V and 1 base at J, with 9 bases between the two ends. CDR3 loop: CSARPGASYEQYV. In DNA, the CDR3 is TGCAGTGCTAGACCGGGGGCTTCCTACGAGCAGTACGTC.

This clonotype was detected many times. This chain links TRBV9 with TRBJ1-3, with no clear D. The germline V and J ends were trimmed by 6 bases and 3 bases, with 10 bases remaining between them. CDR3 length: 13 residues. Germline V gene data show CDR1 as SGDLS and CDR2 as YYNGEE. For the CDR3, the DNA is TGTGCCAGCATGGAGCAGGATGGAAACACCATATATTTT. Translation: CASMEQDGNTIYF. The whole variable domain, filled in from reference TRBV9 and TRBJ1-3, reads DSGVTQTPKHLITATGQRVTLRCSPRSGDLSVYWYQQSLDQGLQFLIQYYNGEERAKGNILERFSAQQFPDLHSELNLSSLELGDSALYFCASMEQDGNTIYFGEGSWLTVV.

The table lists this clonotype with many counts. The chain recombines TRBV10-3 with TRBJ2-2; TRBD2 agrees at 7 bases. CDR1 and CDR2 from the germline V gene are ENHRY and SYGVKD. V lost 5 bases to trimming and J lost 3 bases; unmatched junction nucleotides: 6. The CDR3 loop spans 15 amino acids. CDR3 amino acids: CAISRGSFDTGELFF. The CDR3 DNA reads TGTGCCATCAGTCGCGGGAGTTTCGACACCGGGGAGCTGTTTTTT.

The table lists this clonotype with many counts. The chain employs TRBV7-9 and TRBJ1-1, with no clear D. CDR3 length: 12 residues. The germline V gene encodes CDR1 SEHNR and CDR2 FQNEAQ (reference sequence). Trimming shortened V by 0 bases and J by 11 bases, and 10 bases separated the two germline ends. The CDR3 here is CASSLATEEAFF. CDR3 coding DNA: TGTGCCAGCAGCTTAGCGACTGAAGAGGCTTTCTTT.

Many counts were recorded for this clonotype. The chain links TRBV4-1 to TRBJ1-2; tentative D call: TRBD1 (5 bases). Trimming removed 4 bases at V and 5 bases at J, with 17 bases between. Per the germline V gene, CDR1 is MGHRA and CDR2 is YSYEKL. This CDR3 region has 15 residues. The DNA for the CDR3 is TGCGCCAGCAGCCGAAATGTGGGGGGAGGATATGGCTACACCTTC. Translated: CASSRNVGGGYGYTF.

In this sample, this clonotype turned up a few times. The chain employs TRBV18 and TRBJ1-1; maybe TRBD1 (6 bases). The CDR3 is 13 amino acids. V dropped 6 bases and J dropped 3 bases, with 11 bases sitting between them. CDR1 and CDR2 from the germline V gene are KGHSH and LQKENI. CDR3 DNA sequence: TGTGCCAGCTCTACAAACAGGGACACTGAAGCTTTCTTT. Residues: CASSTNRDTEAFF.

In its sample, this clonotype was seen many times. This chain uses TRBV20-1 with TRBJ2-6; D is perhaps TRBD1 (6 bases). This CDR3 spans 14 amino acids. Germline CDR1 DFQATT, CDR2 SNEGSKA (reference sequence). With 4 bases removed from V and 2 bases from J, the gap between germline ends came to 9 bases. CDR3 DNA sequence: TGCAGTGCTATCAACAGGGCTGGGGCCAACGTCCTGACTTTC. Its translation is CSAINRAGANVLTF.

This clonotype was seen repeatedly, ten times or more. This sequence joins TRBV7-9 and TRBJ2-3, with 7 bases aligning to TRBD2. The J segment lost 1 base and the V segment lost 5 bases, leaving 9 bases of the junction unmatched. Per the germline V gene, CDR1 is SEHNR and CDR2 is FQNEAQ (reference sequence). This CDR3 is 16 amino acids long. The CDR3 sequence is CASSPREGHRTDTQYF. DNA of the CDR3: TGTGCCAGCAGCCCGAGGGAGGGCCATCGCACAGATACGCAGTATTTT.

This clonotype has ten or more counts. The CDR3 region has the DNA TGTGCCAGCGGTTCCGGGACAGAAAATTCACCCCTCCACTTT. This translates into CASGSGTENSPLHF. The chain couples TRBV28 to TRBJ1-6; 7 positions agree with TRBD1. This CDR3 region has 14 residues. The V segment lost 8 bases and the J segment 7 bases; nucleotides outside the gene matches: 8. Germline CDR1 reads MDHEN; CDR2 reads SYDVKM. Together with reference TRBV28 and TRBJ1-6, the CDR3 gives the full variable domain: DVKVTQSSRYLVKRTGEKVFLECVQDMDHENMFWYRQDPGLGLRLIYFSYDVKMKEKGDIPEGYSVSREKKERFSLILESASTNQTSMYLCASGSGTENSPLHFGNGTRLTVT.

This clonotype has a count of ten or more. The chain has TRBV11-2 and TRBJ2-5; D unclear. The CDR3 is made up of 14 amino acids. Trimming left V 5 bases short and J 2 bases short, with 12 bases between. Germline V CDR1 and CDR2: SGHAT, FQNNGV. The DNA for the CDR3 is TGTGCCAGCAGCCCCGTAAACTCTCAAGAGACCCAGTACTTC. The encoded protein is CASSPVNSQETQYF.

This clonotype was seen only once. CDR3 DNA: TGTGCCAGCAGTGGAAGGGCCGGGGAGCTGTTTTTT. Amino acid sequence: CASSGRAGELFF. The chain links TRBV2 to TRBJ2-2; the D is unclear. V gave up 4 bases and J gave up 6 bases, with 6 bases separating them. The CDR3 covers 12 residues. Germline-derived CDR1 and CDR2 are SNHLY and FYNNEI.

Within the sample, this clonotype is medium-sized (0.01 to 0.1%). The rearrangement uses TRBV28 and TRBJ1-1; TRBD1 is a possible D gene (5 bases). The germline V and J ends were trimmed by 8 bases and 8 bases, with 15 bases remaining between them. The CDR3 totals 12 residues. In germline, CDR1 is MDHEN, CDR2 SYDVKM. The chain's CDR3 is CASDSYTREAFF. In DNA, the CDR3 is TGTGCCAGCGACAGCTACACTAGGGAAGCTTTCTTT. Complete variable domain (other parts from reference TRBV28 and TRBJ1-1): DVKVTQSSRYLVKRTGEKVFLECVQDMDHENMFWYRQDPGLGLRLIYFSYDVKMKEKGDIPEGYSVSREKKERFSLILESASTNQTSMYLCASDSYTREAFFGQGTRLTVV.

This clonotype was seen repeatedly, ten times or more. The genes are TRBV27 and TRBJ2-5; 7 bases agree with TRBD2. V lost 6 bases to trimming and J lost 5 bases; unmatched junction nucleotides: 12. Germline CDR1 and CDR2: MNHEY and SMNVEV (reference sequence). The CDR3 has 15 amino acids. CDR3 nucleotides: TGTGCCAGCAGCGGGGTCCGTAGGGGAGGGGAGACCCAGTACTTC. Its protein is CASSGVRRGGETQYF.

This clonotype was counted ten times or more. The chain employs TRBV28 and TRBJ1-2, with no clear D. With 5 bases removed from V and 4 bases from J, the gap between germline ends came to 11 bases. The CDR3 length is 13 residues. The germline V gene encodes CDR1 MDHEN and CDR2 SYDVKM. The CDR3 sequence: CASSLTRGYGYTF. The CDR3 bases are TGTGCCAGCAGTCTAACACGGGGCTATGGCTACACCTTC.

Ten or more counts support this clonotype. The chain links TRBV7-9 to TRBJ2-3; a possible D gene is TRBD2 (5 bases). The V gene's germline CDR1 is SEHNR and CDR2 FQNEAQ (reference sequence). Trimming took 3 bases from V and 2 from J, leaving 6 bases between them. CDR3 length: 13 residues. The CDR3 protein is CASSFGVTDTQYF. DNA of the CDR3: TGTGCCAGCAGCTTCGGGGTCACAGATACGCAGTATTTT.

This clonotype was detected ten times or more. The V call is TRBV7-3, the J call TRBJ2-1; 12 nucleotides line up with TRBD2. The CDR3 is 15 residues long. V lost 5 bases to trimming and J lost 7 bases; unmatched junction nucleotides: 6. The germline CDR1 and CDR2 sequences are SGHTA and FQGTGA. CDR3 nucleotide sequence: TGTGCCAGCAGCCCCAGACTAGCGGGAGTGAATGAGCAGTTCTTC. It is translated as CASSPRLAGVNEQFF.

There are many counts of this clonotype. The gene calls are TRBV5-5 and TRBJ1-5; D remains unclear. The V end was cut by 2 bases, the J end by 1 base, with 7 bases between. CDR3 size: 14 residues. Germline V gene sequence: CDR1 SGHKS, CDR2 YYEKEE (reference sequence). The CDR3 coding sequence is TGTGCCAGCAGCTTCGGGCAGAGCAATCAGCCCCAGCATTTT. It is translated as CASSFGQSNQPQHF.